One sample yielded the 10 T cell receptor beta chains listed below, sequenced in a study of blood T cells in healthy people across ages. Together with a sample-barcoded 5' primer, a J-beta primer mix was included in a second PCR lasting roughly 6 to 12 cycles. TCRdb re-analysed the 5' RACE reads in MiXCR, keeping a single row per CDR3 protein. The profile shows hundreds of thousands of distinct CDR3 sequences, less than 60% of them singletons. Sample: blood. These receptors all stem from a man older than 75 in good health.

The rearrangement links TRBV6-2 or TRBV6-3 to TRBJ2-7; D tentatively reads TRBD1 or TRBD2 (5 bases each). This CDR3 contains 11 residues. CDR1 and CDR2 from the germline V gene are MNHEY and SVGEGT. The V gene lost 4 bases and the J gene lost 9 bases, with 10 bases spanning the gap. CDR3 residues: CASSSGTSQYF. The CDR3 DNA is TGTGCCAGCAGTTCCGGGACGTCGCAGTACTTC.

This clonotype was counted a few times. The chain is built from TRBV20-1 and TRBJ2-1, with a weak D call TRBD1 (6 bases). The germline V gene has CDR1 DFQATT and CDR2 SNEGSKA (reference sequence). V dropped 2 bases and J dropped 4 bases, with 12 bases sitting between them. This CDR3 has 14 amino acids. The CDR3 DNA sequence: TGCAGTGCTAGACCAGGGGAAGCTTACAATGAGCAGTTCTTC. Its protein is CSARPGEAYNEQFF.

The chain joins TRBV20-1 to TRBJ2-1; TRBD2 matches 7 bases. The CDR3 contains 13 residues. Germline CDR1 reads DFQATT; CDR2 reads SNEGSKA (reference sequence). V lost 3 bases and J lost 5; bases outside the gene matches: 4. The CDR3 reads CSASGLVDNEQFF. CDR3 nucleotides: TGCAGTGCTAGCGGACTAGTAGACAATGAGCAGTTCTTC.

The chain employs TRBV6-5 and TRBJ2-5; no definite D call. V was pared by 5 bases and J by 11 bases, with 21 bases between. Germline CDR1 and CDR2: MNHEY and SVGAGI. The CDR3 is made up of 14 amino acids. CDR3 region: CASSDAKGGYEQYF. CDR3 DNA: TGTGCCAGCAGTGACGCTAAGGGCGGCTATGAGCAGTACTTC.

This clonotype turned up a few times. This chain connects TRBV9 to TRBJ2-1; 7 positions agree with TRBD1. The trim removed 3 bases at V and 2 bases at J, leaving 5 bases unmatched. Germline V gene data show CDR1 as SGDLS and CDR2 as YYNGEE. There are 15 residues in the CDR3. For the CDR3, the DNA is TGTGCCAGCAGCGCGACAGGGTTGGCCTACAATGAGCAGTTCTTC. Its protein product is CASSATGLAYNEQFF.

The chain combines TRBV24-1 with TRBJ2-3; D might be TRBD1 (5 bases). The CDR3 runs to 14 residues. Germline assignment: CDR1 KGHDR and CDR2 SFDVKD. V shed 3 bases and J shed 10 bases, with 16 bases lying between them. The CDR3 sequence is CATSDPARKTAQYF. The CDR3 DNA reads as TGTGCCACCAGTGATCCCGCCCGTAAGACAGCGCAGTATTTT.

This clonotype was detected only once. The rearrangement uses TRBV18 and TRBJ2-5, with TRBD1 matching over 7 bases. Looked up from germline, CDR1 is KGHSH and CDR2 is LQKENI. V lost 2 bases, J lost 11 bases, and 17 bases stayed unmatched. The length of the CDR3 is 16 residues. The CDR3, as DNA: TGTGCCAGCTCACCAAACAGGGGCCGGGGATCCAATGAGCAGTACTTC. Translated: CASSPNRGRGSNEQYF.

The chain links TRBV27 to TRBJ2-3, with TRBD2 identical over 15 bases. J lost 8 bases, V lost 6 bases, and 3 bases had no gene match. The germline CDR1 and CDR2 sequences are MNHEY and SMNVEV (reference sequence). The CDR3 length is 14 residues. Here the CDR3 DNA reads TGTGCCAGCAGGGGGACTAGCGGGAGGAGTACGCAGTATTTT. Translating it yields CASRGTSGRSTQYF.

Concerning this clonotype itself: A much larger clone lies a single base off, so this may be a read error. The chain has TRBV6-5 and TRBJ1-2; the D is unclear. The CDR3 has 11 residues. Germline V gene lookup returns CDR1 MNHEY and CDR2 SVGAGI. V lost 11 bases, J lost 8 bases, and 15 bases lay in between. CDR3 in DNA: TGTGCCGGCCTTTCGAGGGTCGGCTACACCTTC. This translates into CAGLSRVGYTF.

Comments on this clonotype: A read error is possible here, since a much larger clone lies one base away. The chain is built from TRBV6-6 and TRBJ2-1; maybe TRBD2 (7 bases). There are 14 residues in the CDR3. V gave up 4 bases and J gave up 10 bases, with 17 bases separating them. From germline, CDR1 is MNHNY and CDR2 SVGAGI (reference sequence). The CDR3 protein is CASSSVRGRGEQFF. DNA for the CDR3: TGTGCCAGCAGTTCAGTTAGGGGGAGGGGGGAGCAGTTCTTC.